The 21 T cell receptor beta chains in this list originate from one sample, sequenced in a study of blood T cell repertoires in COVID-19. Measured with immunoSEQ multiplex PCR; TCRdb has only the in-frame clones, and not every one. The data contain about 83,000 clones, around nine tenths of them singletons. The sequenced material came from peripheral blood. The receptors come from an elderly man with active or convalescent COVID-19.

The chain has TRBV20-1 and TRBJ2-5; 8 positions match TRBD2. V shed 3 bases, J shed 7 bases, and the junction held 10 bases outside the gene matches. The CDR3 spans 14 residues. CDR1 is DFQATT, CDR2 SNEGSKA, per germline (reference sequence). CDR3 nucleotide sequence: TGCAGTGCTAGTGATAGCGGGGAGCCCGGGACCCAGTACTTC. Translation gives CSASDSGEPGTQYF.

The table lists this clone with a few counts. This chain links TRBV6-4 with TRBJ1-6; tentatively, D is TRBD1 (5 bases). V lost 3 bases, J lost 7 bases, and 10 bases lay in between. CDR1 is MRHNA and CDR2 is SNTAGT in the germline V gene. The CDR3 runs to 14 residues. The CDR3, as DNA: TGTGCCAGCAGTGAGGCAGGGCAGAATTCACCCCTCCACTTT. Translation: CASSEAGQNSPLHF.

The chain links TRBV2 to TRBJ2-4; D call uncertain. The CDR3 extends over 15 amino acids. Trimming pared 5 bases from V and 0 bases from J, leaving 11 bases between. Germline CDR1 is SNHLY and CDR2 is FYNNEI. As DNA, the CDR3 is TGTGCCAGCAGTATATCGGTACTAGCCAAAAACATTCAGTACTTC. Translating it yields CASSISVLAKNIQYF.

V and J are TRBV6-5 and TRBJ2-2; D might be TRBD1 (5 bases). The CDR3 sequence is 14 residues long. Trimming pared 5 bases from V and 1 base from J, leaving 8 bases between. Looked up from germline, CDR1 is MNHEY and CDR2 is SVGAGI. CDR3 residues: CASSNRRNTGELFF. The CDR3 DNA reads TGTGCCAGCAGTAACAGGAGGAACACCGGGGAGCTGTTTTTT.

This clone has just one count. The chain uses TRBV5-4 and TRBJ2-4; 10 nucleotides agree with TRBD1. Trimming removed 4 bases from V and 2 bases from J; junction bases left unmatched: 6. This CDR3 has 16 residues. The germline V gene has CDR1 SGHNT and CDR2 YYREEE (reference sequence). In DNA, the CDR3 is TGTGCCAGCAGCATCAGACAGGGGGCGACCAAAAACATTCAGTACTTC. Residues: CASSIRQGATKNIQYF.

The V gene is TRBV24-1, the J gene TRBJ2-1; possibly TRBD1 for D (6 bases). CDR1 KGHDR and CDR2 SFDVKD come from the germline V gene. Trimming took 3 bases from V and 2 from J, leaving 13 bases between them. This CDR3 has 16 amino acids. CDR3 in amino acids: CATSDLGRGAYNEQFF. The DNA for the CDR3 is TGTGCCACCAGTGATCTGGGCAGGGGTGCCTACAATGAGCAGTTCTTC.

The CDR3 region has the DNA TGTGCCAGCTCACCACCGACTTTGCGCGGCGCGGCCCAGTACTTC. It encodes CASSPPTLRGAAQYF. The V call is TRBV18, the J call TRBJ2-5; D call uncertain. The CDR3 length is 15 residues. V was pared by 0 bases and J by 9 bases, with 17 bases between. CDR1 is KGHSH, CDR2 LQKENI, per germline. The full variable domain, completed using reference TRBV18 and TRBJ2-5, is NAGVMQNPRHLVRRRGQEARLRCSPMKGHSHVYWYRQLPEEGLKFMVYLQKENIIDESGMPKERFSAEFPKEGPSILRIQQVVRGDSAAYFCASSPPTLRGAAQYFGPGTRLLVL.

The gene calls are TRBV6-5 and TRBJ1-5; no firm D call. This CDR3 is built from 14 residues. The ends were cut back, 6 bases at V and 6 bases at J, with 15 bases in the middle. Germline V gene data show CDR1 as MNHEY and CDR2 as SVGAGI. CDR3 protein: CASRVSFGGQPQHF. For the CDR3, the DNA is TGTGCCAGCAGGGTATCTTTCGGCGGTCAGCCCCAGCATTTT.

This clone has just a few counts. CDR3: CASSPAADSYGYTF. DNA for the CDR3: TGTGCCAGCAGCCCCGCCGCGGACAGTTATGGCTACACCTTC. The chain links TRBV7-2 to TRBJ1-2, with a possible D match to TRBD1 (6 bases). V lost 5 bases to trimming and J lost 5 bases, with 15 bases between them. CDR3 size: 14 residues. Germline V gene lookup returns CDR1 SGHTA and CDR2 FQGNSA.

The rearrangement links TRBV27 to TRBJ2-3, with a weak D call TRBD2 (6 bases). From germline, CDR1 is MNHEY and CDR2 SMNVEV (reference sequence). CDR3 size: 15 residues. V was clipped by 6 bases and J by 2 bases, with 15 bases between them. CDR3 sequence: CASSRATRNTDTQYF. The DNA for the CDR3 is TGTGCCAGCAGCCGTGCGACTAGAAACACAGATACGCAGTATTTT.

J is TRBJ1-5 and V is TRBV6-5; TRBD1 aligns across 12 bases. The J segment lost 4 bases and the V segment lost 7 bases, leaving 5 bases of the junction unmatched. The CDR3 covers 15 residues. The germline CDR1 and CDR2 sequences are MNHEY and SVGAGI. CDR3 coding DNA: TGTGCCAGCAAGGGACAGGGGGCTATAAATCAGCCCCAGCATTTT. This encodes CASKGQGAINQPQHF.

The CDR3 bases are TGCGCCAACCAAGGGACTAGGGGACCTAGCACAGATACGCAGTATTTT. Its protein product is CANQGTRGPSTDTQYF. The V call is TRBV10-1, the J call TRBJ2-3; 8 bases map to TRBD2. V dropped 10 bases and J dropped 0; count of bases not matched to a gene: 12. The CDR3 spans 16 residues. Germline V gives CDR1 WNHNN, CDR2 SYGVQD (reference sequence).

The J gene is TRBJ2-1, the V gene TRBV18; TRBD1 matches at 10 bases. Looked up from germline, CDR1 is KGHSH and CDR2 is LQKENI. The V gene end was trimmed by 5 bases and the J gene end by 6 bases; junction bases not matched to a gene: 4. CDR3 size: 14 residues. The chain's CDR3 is CASSVGTGVNEQFF. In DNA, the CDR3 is TGTGCCAGCTCAGTCGGGACAGGGGTCAATGAGCAGTTCTTC.

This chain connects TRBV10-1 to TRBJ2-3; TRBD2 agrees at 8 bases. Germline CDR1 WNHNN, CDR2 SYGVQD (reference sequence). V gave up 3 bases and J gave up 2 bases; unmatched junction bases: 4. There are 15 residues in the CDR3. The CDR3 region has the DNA TGCGCCAGCAGTGACCCAGCGGGGGACACAGATACGCAGTATTTT. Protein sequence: CASSDPAGDTDTQYF.

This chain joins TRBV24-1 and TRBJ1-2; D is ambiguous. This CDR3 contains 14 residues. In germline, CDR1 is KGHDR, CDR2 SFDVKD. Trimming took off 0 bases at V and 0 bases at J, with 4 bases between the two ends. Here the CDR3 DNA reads TGTGCCACCAGTGATTTGAGCGCTAACTATGGCTACACCTTC. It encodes CATSDLSANYGYTF.

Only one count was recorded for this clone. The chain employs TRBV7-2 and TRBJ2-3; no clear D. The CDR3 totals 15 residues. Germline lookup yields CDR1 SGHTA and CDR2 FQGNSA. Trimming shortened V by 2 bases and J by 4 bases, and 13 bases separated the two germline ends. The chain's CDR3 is CASSLSRQVSDTQYF. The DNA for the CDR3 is TGTGCCAGCAGCTTATCGCGTCAGGTTTCAGATACGCAGTATTTT.

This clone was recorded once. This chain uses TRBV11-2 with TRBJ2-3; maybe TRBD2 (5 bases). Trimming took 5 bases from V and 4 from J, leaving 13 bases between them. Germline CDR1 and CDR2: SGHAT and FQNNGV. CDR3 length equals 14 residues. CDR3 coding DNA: TGTGCCAGCAGCCGGGATTTGGTCCCAGATACGCAGTATTTT. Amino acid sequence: CASSRDLVPDTQYF.

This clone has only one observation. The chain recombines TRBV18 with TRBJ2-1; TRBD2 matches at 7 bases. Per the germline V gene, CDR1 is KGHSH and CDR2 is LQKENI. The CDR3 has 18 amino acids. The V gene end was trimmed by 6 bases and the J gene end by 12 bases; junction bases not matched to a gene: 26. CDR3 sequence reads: CASSLVLTSQDPSIGQFF. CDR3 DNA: TGTGCCAGCTCTCTGGTGCTGACTAGCCAGGACCCCTCAATTGGGCAGTTCTTC.

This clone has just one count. CDR3 nucleotide sequence: TGTGCCAGTAGTATTCGACAGGGGATGGCGCATGAGCAGTTCTTC. Translation gives CASSIRQGMAHEQFF. The chain has TRBV19 and TRBJ2-1; 8 bases are a match to TRBD1. CDR3 length: 15 residues. V trimming: 3 bases; J trimming: 8 bases; junction bases outside the gene matches: 9. Germline V lookup: CDR1 LNHDA, CDR2 SQIVND (reference sequence).

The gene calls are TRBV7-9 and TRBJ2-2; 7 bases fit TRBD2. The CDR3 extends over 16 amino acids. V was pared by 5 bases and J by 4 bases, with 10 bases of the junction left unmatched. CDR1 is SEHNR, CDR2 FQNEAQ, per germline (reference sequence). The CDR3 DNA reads TGTGCCAGCAGCCAAGGACTAGTGGACACCACCGGGGAGCTGTTTTTT. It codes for CASSQGLVDTTGELFF. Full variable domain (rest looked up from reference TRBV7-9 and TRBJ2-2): DTGVSQNPRHKITKRGQNVTFRCDPISEHNRLYWYRQTLGQGPEFLTYFQNEAQLEKSRLLSDRFSAERPKGSFSTLEIQRTEQGDSAMYLCASSQGLVDTTGELFFGEGSRLTVL.

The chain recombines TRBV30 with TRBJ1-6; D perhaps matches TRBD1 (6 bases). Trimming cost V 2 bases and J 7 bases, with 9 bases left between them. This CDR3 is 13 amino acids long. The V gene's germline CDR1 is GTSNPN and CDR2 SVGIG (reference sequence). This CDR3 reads CAWSLQGNSPLHF. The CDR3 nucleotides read TGTGCCTGGAGTTTACAGGGCAATTCACCCCTCCACTTT.